Many counts were recorded for the clone carrying this T cell receptor beta chain. Antigen: not known. Donors uniformly comprised healthy Caucasians. Each CDR3 protein is one row after TCRdb ran MiXCR on the 5' RACE reads. The sample records 120,000 to 150,000 distinct CDR3 sequences, approximately 3.5% being singletons. This sample was taken from a study of identical twins. Points from the study as a whole: Low generation-probability sequences were in excess among twin-shared out-of-frame alpha sequences.

The CDR3 totals 15 residues. Germline CDR1 MNHEY, CDR2 SVGEGT. V dropped 5 bases and J dropped 4; count of bases not matched to a gene: 1. The sample taken for sequencing was memory T cells sorted from blood. The sequence derives from a man between 18 and 29 years old in good health. The chain carries TRBV6-2 or TRBV6-3 and TRBJ2-2, with 13 nucleotides matching TRBD2. The CDR3 sequence: CASSGLAGATGELFF. The CDR3 DNA sequence: TGTGCCAGCAGTGGACTAGCGGGAGCCACCGGGGAGCTGTTTTTT.